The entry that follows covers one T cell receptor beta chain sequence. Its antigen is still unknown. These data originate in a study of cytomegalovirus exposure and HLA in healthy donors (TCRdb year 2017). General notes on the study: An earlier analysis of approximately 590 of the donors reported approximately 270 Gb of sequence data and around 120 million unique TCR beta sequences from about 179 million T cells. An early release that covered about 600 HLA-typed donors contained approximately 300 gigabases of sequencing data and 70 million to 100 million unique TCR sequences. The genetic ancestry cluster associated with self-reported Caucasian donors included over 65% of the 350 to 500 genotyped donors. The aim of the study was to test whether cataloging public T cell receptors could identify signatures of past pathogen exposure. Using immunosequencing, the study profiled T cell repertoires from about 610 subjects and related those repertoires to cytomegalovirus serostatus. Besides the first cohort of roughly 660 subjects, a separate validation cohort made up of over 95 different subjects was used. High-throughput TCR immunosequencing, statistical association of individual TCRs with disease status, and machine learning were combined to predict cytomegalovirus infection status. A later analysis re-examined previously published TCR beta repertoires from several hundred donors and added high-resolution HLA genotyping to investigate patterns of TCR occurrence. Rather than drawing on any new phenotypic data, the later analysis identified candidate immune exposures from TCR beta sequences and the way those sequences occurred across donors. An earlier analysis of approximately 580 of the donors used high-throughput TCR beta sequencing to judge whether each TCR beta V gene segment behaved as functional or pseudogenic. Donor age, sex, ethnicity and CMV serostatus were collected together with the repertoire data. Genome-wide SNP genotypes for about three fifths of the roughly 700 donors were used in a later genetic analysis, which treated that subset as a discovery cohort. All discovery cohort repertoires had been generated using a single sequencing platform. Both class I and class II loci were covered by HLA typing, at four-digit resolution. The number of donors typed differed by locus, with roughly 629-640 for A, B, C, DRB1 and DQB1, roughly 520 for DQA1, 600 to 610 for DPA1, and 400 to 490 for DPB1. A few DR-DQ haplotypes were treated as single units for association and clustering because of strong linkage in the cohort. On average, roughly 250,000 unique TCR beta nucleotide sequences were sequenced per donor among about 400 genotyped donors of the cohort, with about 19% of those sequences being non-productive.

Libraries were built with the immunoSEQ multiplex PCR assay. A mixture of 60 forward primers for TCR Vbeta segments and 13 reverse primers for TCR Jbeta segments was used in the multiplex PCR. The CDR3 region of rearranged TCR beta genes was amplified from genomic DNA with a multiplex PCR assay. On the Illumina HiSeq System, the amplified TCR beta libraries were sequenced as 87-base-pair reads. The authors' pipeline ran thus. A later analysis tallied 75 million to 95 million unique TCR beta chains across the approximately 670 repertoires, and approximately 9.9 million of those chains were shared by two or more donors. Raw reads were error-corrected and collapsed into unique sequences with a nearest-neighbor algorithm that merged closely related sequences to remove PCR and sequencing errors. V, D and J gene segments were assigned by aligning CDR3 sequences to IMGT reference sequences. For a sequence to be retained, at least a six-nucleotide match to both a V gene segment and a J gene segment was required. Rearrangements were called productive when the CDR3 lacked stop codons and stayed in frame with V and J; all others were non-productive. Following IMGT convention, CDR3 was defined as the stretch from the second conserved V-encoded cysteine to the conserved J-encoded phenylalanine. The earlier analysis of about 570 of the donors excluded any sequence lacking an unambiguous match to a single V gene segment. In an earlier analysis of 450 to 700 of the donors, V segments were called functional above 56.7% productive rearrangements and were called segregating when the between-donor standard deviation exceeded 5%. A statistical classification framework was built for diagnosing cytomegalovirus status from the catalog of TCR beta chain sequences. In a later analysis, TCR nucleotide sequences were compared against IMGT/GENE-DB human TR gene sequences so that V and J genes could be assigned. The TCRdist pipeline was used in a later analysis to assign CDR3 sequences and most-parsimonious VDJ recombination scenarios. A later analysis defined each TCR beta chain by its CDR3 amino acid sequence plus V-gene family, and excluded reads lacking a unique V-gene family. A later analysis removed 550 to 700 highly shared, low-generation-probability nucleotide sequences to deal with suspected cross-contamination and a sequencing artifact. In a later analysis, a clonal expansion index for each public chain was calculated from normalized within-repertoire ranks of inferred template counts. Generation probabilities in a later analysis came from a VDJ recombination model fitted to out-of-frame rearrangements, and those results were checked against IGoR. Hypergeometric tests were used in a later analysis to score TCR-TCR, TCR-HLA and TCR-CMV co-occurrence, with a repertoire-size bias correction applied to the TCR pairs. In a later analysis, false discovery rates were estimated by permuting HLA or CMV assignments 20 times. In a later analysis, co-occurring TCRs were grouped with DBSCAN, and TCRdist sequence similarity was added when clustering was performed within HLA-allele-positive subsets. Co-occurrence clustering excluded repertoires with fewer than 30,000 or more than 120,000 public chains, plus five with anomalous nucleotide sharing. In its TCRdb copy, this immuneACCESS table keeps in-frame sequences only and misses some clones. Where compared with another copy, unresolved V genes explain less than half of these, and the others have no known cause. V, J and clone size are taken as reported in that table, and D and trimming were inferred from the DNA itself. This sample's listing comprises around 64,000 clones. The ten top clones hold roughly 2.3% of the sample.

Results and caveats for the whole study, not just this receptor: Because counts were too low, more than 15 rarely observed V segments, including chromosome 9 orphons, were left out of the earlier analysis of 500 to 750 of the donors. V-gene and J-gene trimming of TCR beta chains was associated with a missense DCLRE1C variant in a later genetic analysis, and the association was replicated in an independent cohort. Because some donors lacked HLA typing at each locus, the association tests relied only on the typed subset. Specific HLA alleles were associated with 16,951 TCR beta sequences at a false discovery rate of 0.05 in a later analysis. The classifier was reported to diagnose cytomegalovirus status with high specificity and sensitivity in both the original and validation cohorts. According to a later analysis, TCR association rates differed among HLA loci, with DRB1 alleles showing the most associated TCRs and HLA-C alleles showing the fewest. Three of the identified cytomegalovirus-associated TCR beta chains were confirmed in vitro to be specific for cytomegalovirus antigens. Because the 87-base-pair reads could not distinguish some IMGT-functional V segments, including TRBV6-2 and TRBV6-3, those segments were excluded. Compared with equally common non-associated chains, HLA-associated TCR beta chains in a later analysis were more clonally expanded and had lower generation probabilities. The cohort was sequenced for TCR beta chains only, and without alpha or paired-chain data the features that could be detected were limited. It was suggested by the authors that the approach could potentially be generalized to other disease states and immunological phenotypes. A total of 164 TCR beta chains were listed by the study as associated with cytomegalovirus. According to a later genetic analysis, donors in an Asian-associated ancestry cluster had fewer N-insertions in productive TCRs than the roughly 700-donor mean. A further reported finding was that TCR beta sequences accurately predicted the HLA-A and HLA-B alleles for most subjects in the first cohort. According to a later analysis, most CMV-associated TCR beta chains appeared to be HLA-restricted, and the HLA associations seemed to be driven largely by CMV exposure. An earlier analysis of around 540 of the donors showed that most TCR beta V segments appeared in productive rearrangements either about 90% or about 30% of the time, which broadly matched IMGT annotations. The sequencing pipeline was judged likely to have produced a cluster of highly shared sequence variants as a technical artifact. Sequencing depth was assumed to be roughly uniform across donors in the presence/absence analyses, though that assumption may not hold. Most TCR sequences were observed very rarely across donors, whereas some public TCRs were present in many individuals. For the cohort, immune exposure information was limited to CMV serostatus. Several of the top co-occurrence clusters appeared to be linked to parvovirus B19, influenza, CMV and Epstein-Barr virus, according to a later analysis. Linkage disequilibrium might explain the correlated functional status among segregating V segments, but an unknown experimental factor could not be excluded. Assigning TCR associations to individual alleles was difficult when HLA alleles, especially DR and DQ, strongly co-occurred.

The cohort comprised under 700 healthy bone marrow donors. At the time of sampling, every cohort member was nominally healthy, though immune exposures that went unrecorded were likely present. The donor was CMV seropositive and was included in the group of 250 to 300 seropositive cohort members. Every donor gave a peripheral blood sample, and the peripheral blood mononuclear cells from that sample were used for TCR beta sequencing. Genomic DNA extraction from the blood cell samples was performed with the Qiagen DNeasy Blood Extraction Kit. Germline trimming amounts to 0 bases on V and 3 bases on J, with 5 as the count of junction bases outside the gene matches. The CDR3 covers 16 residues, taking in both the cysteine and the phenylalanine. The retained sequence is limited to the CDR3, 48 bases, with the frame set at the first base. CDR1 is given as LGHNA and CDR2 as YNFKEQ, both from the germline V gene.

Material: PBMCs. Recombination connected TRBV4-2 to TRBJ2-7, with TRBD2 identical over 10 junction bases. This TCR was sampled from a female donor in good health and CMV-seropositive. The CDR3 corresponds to CASSQDWTSGGYEQYF. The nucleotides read TGTGCCAGCAGCCAAGATTGGACTAGCGGAGGCTACGAGCAGTACTTC.